The sequence of this TCR beta chain was determined in a study of OX40 agonist ivuxolimab in advanced cancers. Overall study: Three patients got partial responses; one had hepatocellular carcinoma and two had cutaneous melanoma. Study-wide results and limits: More expanded clones were seen, on average, in CD8+ T cells than in CD4+. Several nonresponders also turned out to have low normalized T-cell clonal expansion.

About this clone: The antigen is unknown.

Excluded were patients having autoimmune disease history or systemic immunosuppression. The assay was immunoSEQ multiplex PCR, and TCRdb's table has in-frame clones only and misses some. This repertoire shows roughly 65,000 clones, around 86% found once; its top ten account for 0.35% to 0.45%. Trimming took 5 bases from V and 5 from J; bases not matched to a gene: 5. The CDR3 sequence is 13 residues long. CDR1 and CDR2 (germline): LNHDA, SQIVND (reference sequence). This chain links TRBV19 with TRBJ1-2; 7 bases line up with TRBD1. The TCR originated in an adult with an advanced solid tumor such as melanoma, head and neck, liver or kidney cancer. Sequenced here: CD4+ or CD8+ T cells sorted from blood, sampled in a trial of the OX40 agonist ivuxolimab. The CDR3 coding sequence is TGTGCCAGTAGTTTCGGACAGGCTTATGGCTACACCTTC. It codes for CASSFGQAYGYTF.